This passage covers 6 T cell receptor beta chains from one sample sequenced in a study of technical replicates of blood from a few donors. Profiled with immunoSEQ multiplex PCR; TCRdb holds only in-frame clones, not every one. The table lists tens of thousands of clones, roughly 95% of them singletons. The sequenced sample consisted of PBMCs. The receptors were gathered from a human donor in good health. Some clones in this sample may be carry-over from other donors' samples.

V and J are TRBV25-1 and TRBJ2-7; D not resolved. Germline loops: CDR1 MGHDK, CDR2 SYGVNS. V was shortened by 1 base and J by 2 bases, with 15 bases between the two germline ends. This CDR3 is built from 16 residues. CDR3 amino acids: CASSELFSHTPYEQYF. The CDR3 DNA reads TGTGCCAGCAGTGAATTGTTCTCCCACACCCCCTACGAGCAGTACTTC.

The chain couples TRBV19 to TRBJ1-2; a possible D gene is TRBD1 (5 bases). The CDR3 consists of 16 residues. The V end lost 2 bases, the J end lost 3 bases, and 16 bases lay between the germline ends. Germline V CDR1 and CDR2: LNHDA, SQIVND (reference sequence). This CDR3 reads CASSIQGAGAYYGYTF. The CDR3 DNA is TGTGCCAGTAGTATACAGGGCGCTGGGGCCTACTATGGCTACACCTTC.

This clone was picked up one time. The rearrangement joins TRBV7-2 to TRBJ1-1, with 7 bases lining up with TRBD1. V lost 5 bases, J lost 1 base, and 10 bases stayed unmatched. The germline V gene has CDR1 SGHTA and CDR2 FQGNSA. The CDR3 is made up of 16 amino acids. The CDR3 nucleotides are TGTGCCAGCAGCGAAGACAGGGCTGTAGGGAACACTGAAGCTTTCTTT. Encoded protein: CASSEDRAVGNTEAFF.

This chain connects TRBV7-2 to TRBJ2-2; 11 bases are shared with TRBD2. V shed 3 bases, J shed 0 bases, and the junction held 6 bases outside the gene matches. Germline V gene data show CDR1 as SGHTA and CDR2 as FQGNSA. This CDR3 is 18 amino acids long. The CDR3: CASSFPGTSGTNTGELFF. The CDR3 DNA is TGTGCCAGCAGCTTTCCCGGGACTAGCGGAACGAACACCGGGGAGCTGTTTTTT.

Many counts were recorded for this clone. This chain links TRBV7-6 with TRBJ2-2; 10 bases match TRBD1. Germline V gene data show CDR1 as SGHVS and CDR2 as FNYEAQ. Losses at the gene ends were 5 bases for V and 0 bases for J; bases not matched to a gene: 6. This CDR3 is built from 17 residues. The CDR3 spells CASSTDRGWSNTGELFF. DNA of the CDR3: TGTGCCAGCAGCACGGACAGGGGGTGGTCGAACACCGGGGAGCTGTTTTTT.

This clone turned up a few times. V and J are TRBV7-8 and TRBJ2-5, with TRBD2 matching over 10 bases. Looked up from germline, CDR1 is SGHVS and CDR2 is FQNEAQ. The V gene end was trimmed by 2 bases and the J gene end by 5 bases; junction bases not matched to a gene: 14. CDR3 length: 18 residues. As DNA, the CDR3 is TGTGCCAGCAGCTTAAGGATCCTTGTTAGCGGGGGGATGGAGACCCAGTACTTC. Residues: CASSLRILVSGGMETQYF.